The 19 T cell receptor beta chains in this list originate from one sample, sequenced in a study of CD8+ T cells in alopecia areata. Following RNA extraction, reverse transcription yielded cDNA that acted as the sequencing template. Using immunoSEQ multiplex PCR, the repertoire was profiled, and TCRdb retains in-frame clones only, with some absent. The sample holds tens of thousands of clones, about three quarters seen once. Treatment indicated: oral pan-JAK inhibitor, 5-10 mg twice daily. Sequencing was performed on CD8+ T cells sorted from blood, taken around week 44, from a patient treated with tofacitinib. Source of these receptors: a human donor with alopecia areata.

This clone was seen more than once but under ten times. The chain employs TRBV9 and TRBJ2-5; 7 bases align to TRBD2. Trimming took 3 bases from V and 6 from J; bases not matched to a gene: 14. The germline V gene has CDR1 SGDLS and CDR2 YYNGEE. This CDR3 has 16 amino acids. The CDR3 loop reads CASSGSWDRGVKTQYF. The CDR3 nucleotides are TGTGCCAGCAGCGGGAGCTGGGACCGGGGGGTCAAGACCCAGTACTTC.

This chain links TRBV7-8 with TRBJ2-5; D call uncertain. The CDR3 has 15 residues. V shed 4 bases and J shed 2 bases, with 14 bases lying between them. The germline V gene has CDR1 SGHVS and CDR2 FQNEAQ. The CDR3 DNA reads TGTGCCAGCAGCTACCTCGGTACAGAACAAGAGACCCAGTACTTC. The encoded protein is CASSYLGTEQETQYF.

This CDR3 reads CASSLGSNTGELFF. For the CDR3, the DNA is TGTGCCAGCAGCTTAGGGTCCAACACCGGGGAGCTGTTTTTT. The chain employs TRBV7-2 and TRBJ2-2; D gene ambiguous. CDR1 and CDR2 (germline): SGHTA, FQGNSA. V gave up 1 base and J gave up 2 bases, with 5 bases separating them. This CDR3 has 14 residues.

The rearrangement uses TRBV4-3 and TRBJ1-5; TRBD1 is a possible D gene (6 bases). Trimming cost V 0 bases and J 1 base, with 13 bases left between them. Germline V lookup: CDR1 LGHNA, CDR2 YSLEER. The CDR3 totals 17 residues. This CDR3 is CASSQDLGGLSNQPQHF. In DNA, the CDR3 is TGCGCCAGCAGCCAAGATTTAGGGGGGCTGAGCAATCAGCCCCAGCATTTT.

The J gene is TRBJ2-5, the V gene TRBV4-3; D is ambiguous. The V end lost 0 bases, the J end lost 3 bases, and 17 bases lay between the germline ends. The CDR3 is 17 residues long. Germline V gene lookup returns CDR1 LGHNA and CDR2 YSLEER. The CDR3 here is CASSQDWNNPFEETQYF. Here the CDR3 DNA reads TGCGCCAGCAGCCAAGACTGGAACAACCCCTTCGAAGAGACCCAGTACTTC.

The CDR3 DNA sequence: TGTGCCAGTAGGGACCGGGACAGGGGGCTTTCCACTGAAGCTTTCTTT. The encoded protein is CASRDRDRGLSTEAFF. This chain joins TRBV19 and TRBJ1-1, with 12 bases lining up with TRBD1. J lost 4 bases, V lost 6 bases, and 9 bases had no gene match. The CDR3 length is 16 residues. Germline CDR1 LNHDA, CDR2 SQIVND (reference sequence).

The CDR3 is CASSLDTTGELFF. For the CDR3, the DNA is TGTGCCAGCAGCTTAGATACGACCGGGGAGCTGTTTTTT. The chain joins TRBV7-3 to TRBJ2-2; D gene ambiguous. Germline V CDR1 and CDR2: SGHTA, FQGTGA. CDR3 length: 13 amino acids. Between the trimmed V and J ends, which lost 2 bases and 5 bases, there was a span of 6 bases.

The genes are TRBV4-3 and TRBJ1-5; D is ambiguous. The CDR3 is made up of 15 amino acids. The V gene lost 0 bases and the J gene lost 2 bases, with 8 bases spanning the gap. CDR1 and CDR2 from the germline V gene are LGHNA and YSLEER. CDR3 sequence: CASSQDTFGNQPQHF. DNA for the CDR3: TGCGCCAGCAGCCAAGATACATTCGGCAATCAGCCCCAGCATTTT.

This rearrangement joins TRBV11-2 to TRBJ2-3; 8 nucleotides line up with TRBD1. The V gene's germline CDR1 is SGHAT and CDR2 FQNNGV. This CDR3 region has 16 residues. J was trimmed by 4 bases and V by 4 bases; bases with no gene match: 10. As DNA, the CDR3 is TGTGCCAGCAGCTCCCCTTTACAGGGGGACCCAGATACGCAGTATTTT. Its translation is CASSSPLQGDPDTQYF.

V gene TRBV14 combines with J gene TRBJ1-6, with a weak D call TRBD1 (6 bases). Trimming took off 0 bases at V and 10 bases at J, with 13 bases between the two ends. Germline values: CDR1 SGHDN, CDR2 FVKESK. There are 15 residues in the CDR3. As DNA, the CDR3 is TGTGCCAGCAGCCAAGAAGGGTACAGGGACTCACCCCTCCACTTT. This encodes CASSQEGYRDSPLHF.

DNA of the CDR3: TGTGCCAGCAGTGAAGGGGTTGGGGTAGGTCAGCCCCAGCATTTT. The encoded protein is CASSEGVGVGQPQHF. The chain uses TRBV6-1 and TRBJ1-5; D is unresolved. The germline V and J ends were trimmed by 1 base and 6 bases, with 13 bases remaining between them. CDR1 is MNHNS and CDR2 is SASEGT in the germline V gene. The CDR3 extends over 15 amino acids.

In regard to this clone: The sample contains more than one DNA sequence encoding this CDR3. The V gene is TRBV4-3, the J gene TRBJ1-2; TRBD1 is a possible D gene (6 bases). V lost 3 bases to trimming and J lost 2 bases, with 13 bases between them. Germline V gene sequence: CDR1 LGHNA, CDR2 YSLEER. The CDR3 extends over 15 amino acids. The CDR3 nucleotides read TGCGCCAGCAGCCAGGACAGAGGGGGGAACTATGGCTACACCTTC. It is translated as CASSQDRGGNYGYTF.

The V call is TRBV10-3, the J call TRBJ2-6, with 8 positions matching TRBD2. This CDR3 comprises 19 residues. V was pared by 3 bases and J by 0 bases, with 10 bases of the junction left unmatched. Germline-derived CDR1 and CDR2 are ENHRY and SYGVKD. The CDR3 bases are TGTGCCATCAGTGAATATATAGCGGGGCCTACCTCTGGGGCCAACGTCCTGACTTTC. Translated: CAISEYIAGPTSGANVLTF.

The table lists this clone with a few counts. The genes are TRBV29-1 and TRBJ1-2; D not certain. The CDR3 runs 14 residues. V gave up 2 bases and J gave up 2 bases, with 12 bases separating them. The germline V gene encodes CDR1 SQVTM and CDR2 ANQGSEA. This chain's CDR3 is CSVEKQGVNYGYTF. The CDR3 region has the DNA TGCAGCGTTGAAAAACAAGGAGTAAACTATGGCTACACCTTC.

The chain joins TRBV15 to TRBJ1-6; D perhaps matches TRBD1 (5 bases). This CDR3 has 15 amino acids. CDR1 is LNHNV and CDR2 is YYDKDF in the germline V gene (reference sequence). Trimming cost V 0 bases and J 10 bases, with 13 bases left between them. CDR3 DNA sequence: TGTGCCACCAGCAGAGATCGAGGGGAAGGATCACCCCTCCACTTT. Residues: CATSRDRGEGSPLHF.

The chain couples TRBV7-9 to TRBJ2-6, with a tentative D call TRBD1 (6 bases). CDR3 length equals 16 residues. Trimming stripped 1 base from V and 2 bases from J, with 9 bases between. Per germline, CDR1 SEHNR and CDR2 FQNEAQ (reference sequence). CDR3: CASSLVEGAGANVLTF. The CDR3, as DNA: TGTGCCAGCAGCTTAGTAGAGGGGGCTGGGGCCAACGTCCTGACTTTC.

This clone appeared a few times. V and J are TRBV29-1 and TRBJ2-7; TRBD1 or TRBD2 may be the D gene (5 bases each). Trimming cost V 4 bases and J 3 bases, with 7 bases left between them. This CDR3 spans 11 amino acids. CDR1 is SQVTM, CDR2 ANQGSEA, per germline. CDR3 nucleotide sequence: TGCAGCGTTGGGGACGGCTACGAGCAGTACTTC. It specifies CSVGDGYEQYF.

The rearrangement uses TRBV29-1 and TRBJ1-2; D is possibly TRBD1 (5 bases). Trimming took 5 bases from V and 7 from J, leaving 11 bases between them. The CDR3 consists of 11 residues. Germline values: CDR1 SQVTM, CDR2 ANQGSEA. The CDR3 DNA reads TGCAGCGTTTGGGGCAGTTTTGGCTACACCTTC. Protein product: CSVWGSFGYTF.

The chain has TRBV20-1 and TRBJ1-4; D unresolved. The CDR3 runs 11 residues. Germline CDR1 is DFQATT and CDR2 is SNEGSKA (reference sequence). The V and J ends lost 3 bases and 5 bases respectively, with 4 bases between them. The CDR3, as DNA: TGCAGTGCTAGGAGGAATGAAAAACTGTTTTTT. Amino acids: CSARRNEKLFF.